These 26 T cell receptor beta chains originate from one sample sequenced in a study of T cells after yellow fever vaccination (dated by TCRdb to the late 2010s). The sample's treatment or condition label is to be understood as: live attenuated yellow fever vaccine strain. Library preparation employed 5' RACE. Sequencing took place on an Illumina HiSeq 2500. TCRdb reanalyzed the raw reads on its own, using fastp at Q25 for trimming and MiXCR for clone calling, and kept in-frame beta chains. Each entry is one CDR3 protein sequence, shown with its most common DNA and genes. Here the sample has about 630,000 distinct CDR3 sequences; about 12% occur a single time. The ten largest account for under 15% of the sample. The source was PBMCs, collected on the day of the yellow fever booster vaccination. All receptors derive from a man aged 25-40 years who received the YFV17D yellow fever vaccine.

This clonotype was counted only a few times. The chain is built from TRBV7-6 and TRBJ1-6; perhaps TRBD1 as D (6 bases). CDR1 and CDR2 from the germline V gene are SGHVS and FNYEAQ. V was trimmed by 5 bases and J by 6 bases, leaving 8 bases between them. The CDR3 runs 13 residues. The CDR3 reads CASSARGNSPLHF. CDR3 nucleotide sequence: TGTGCCAGCAGCGCCAGGGGTAATTCACCCCTCCACTTT.

V usage is TRBV19 and J usage is TRBJ2-7, with D possibly being TRBD2 (5 bases). CDR1 and CDR2 from the germline V gene are LNHDA and SQIVND (reference sequence). CDR3 length equals 13 residues. V was shortened by 3 bases and J by 0 bases, with 6 bases between the two germline ends. The chain's CDR3 is CASSMGVSYEQYF. In DNA form, the CDR3 reads TGTGCCAGTAGTATGGGAGTCTCCTACGAGCAGTACTTC.

The chain uses TRBV13 and TRBJ2-7; 7 bases line up with TRBD1. The V gene's germline CDR1 is PRHDT and CDR2 FYEKMQ (reference sequence). V lost 2 bases, J lost 7 bases, and 8 bases stayed unmatched. The CDR3 loop spans 14 amino acids. CDR3 DNA sequence: TGTGCCAGCAGCTTAACCTGGACAGGTCGGGAGCAGTACTTC. Its protein product is CASSLTWTGREQYF.

This clonotype was picked up a small number of times. The chain couples TRBV29-1 to TRBJ2-1; 9 bases align to TRBD1. After removal of 5 bases from V and 4 bases from J, the junction contained 9 bases not matched to a gene. From germline, CDR1 is SQVTM and CDR2 ANQGSEA. The CDR3 has 15 residues. The CDR3 DNA is TGCAGCGTTAGGGTTACAGGGGGCCCGTACAATGAGCAGTTCTTC. Protein sequence: CSVRVTGGPYNEQFF.

The chain has TRBV18 and TRBJ2-7; 9 nucleotides match TRBD1. CDR1 KGHSH and CDR2 LQKENI come from the germline V gene. The trim removed 5 bases at V and 4 bases at J, leaving 6 bases unmatched. The length of the CDR3 is 14 residues. CDR3 DNA: TGTGCCAGCTCAGAGCGACAGGGGGTTTACGAGCAGTACTTC. Translation: CASSERQGVYEQYF.

This rearrangement joins TRBV7-2 to TRBJ2-2, with 10 bases lining up with TRBD2. Germline CDR1 and CDR2: SGHTA and FQGNSA. The J segment lost 4 bases and the V segment lost 5 bases, leaving 4 bases of the junction unmatched. CDR3 length equals 15 residues. The CDR3 nucleotides are TGTGCCAGCAGCAGTACTAGCGGGGCCACCGGGGAGCTGTTTTTT. Amino acids: CASSSTSGATGELFF.

Only a few counts were recorded for this clonotype. The J gene is TRBJ2-7, the V gene TRBV20-1; D may correspond to TRBD1 or TRBD2 (5 bases each). The germline V gene has CDR1 DFQATT and CDR2 SNEGSKA (reference sequence). The CDR3 has 14 amino acids. V was clipped by 5 bases and J by 2 bases, with 16 bases between them. For the CDR3, the DNA is TGCAGTGCTGAGGGGCGGGCCGGAACCTACGAGCAGTACTTC. This translates into CSAEGRAGTYEQYF.

The rearrangement uses TRBV30 and TRBJ2-1, with 7 nucleotides matching TRBD2. The V gene's germline CDR1 is GTSNPN and CDR2 SVGIG (reference sequence). V gave up 0 bases and J gave up 9 bases; unmatched junction bases: 11. The CDR3 covers 15 residues. As DNA, the CDR3 is TGTGCCTGGAGTGTACAGCGGGAAGGGTCTGGTGAGCAGTTCTTC. This sequence encodes CAWSVQREGSGEQFF.

This clonotype came up a few times. V and J are TRBV20-1 and TRBJ1-5; possible D gene TRBD1, 5 bases. CDR3 length: 16 amino acids. Per the germline V gene, CDR1 is DFQATT and CDR2 is SNEGSKA (reference sequence). Trimming took 2 bases from V and 0 from J, leaving 14 bases between them. Here the CDR3 reads CSARSGTPFSNQPQHF. In DNA form, the CDR3 reads TGCAGTGCTAGATCTGGGACGCCCTTTAGCAATCAGCCCCAGCATTTT.

A few counts support this clonotype. V and J are TRBV7-2 and TRBJ1-5; D not certain. CDR3 size: 14 residues. V lost 4 bases and J lost 4, with 11 bases in between. CDR1 is SGHTA, CDR2 FQGNSA, per germline. The CDR3 spells CASSSTDGNQPQHF. In DNA, the CDR3 is TGTGCCAGCAGCTCAACGGACGGGAATCAGCCCCAGCATTTT.

V gene TRBV10-3 combines with J gene TRBJ2-1; D perhaps matches TRBD1 (5 bases). The CDR3 is 16 residues long. The V gene lost 0 bases and the J gene lost 1 base, with 10 bases spanning the gap. Germline V gene lookup returns CDR1 ENHRY and CDR2 SYGVKD. The CDR3 is CAISESRQGSYNEQFF. The CDR3 nucleotides are TGTGCCATCAGTGAGTCGCGGCAGGGTTCCTACAATGAGCAGTTCTTC.

The table lists this clonotype with many counts. J is TRBJ1-1 and V is TRBV6-5; TRBD1 is a possible D gene (5 bases). V was shortened by 2 bases and J by 6 bases, with 16 bases between the two germline ends. CDR1 and CDR2 (germline): MNHEY, SVGAGI. There are 15 residues in the CDR3. The CDR3 nucleotides read TGTGCCAGCAGTTACACGGGTATAGGGGCCGCTGAAGCTTTCTTT. Translating it yields CASSYTGIGAAEAFF.

This clonotype showed up many times. The chain recombines TRBV7-9 with TRBJ2-5, with a weak D call TRBD2 (5 bases). CDR1 is SEHNR, CDR2 FQNEAQ, per germline (reference sequence). This CDR3 has 15 residues. The V end lost 1 base, the J end lost 2 bases, and 11 bases lay between the germline ends. For the CDR3, the DNA is TGTGCCAGCAGCTTAGGTCAGCGGCTACAAGAGACCCAGTACTTC. This codes for CASSLGQRLQETQYF.

The rearrangement joins TRBV6-2 or TRBV6-3 to TRBJ2-7, with 7 bases identical to TRBD2. Losses at the gene ends were 5 bases for V and 7 bases for J; bases not matched to a gene: 20. The length of the CDR3 is 17 residues. Germline CDR1 and CDR2: MNHEY and SVGEGT. CDR3 nucleotide sequence: TGTGCCAGCAGTCAATATCCAAAACCGGGACTAACGAGGGAGCAGTACTTC. As protein: CASSQYPKPGLTREQYF.

This clonotype was seen more than once but under ten times. The chain employs TRBV29-1 and TRBJ2-5, with 9 bases that match TRBD1. V lost 7 bases to trimming and J lost 5 bases; unmatched junction nucleotides: 11. There are 14 residues in the CDR3. The germline CDR1 and CDR2 sequences are SQVTM and ANQGSEA. The CDR3 protein is CSADWTGAVETQYF. The CDR3 coding sequence is TGCAGCGCCGACTGGACAGGGGCAGTGGAGACCCAGTACTTC.

In DNA, the CDR3 is TGCGCCAGCAGTGAGGGGGGGGGCTATGGCTACACCTTC. Encoded protein: CASSEGGGYGYTF. The chain combines TRBV10-2 with TRBJ1-2; a weak D match, TRBD1 (5 bases). In germline, CDR1 is WSHSY, CDR2 SAAADI. The length of the CDR3 is 13 residues. Between the trimmed V and J ends, which lost 2 bases and 4 bases, there was a span of 8 bases.

The chain couples TRBV24-1 to TRBJ2-1, with 8 bases lining up with TRBD2. The CDR3 covers 15 residues. J lost 2 bases, V lost 4 bases, and 3 bases had no gene match. From germline, CDR1 is KGHDR and CDR2 SFDVKD. In DNA form, the CDR3 reads TGTGCCACCAGTGAGGGACTAGTCCCCTACAATGAGCAGTTCTTC. It translates to CATSEGLVPYNEQFF.

The chain employs TRBV12-3 or TRBV12-4 and TRBJ2-2; maybe TRBD2 (5 bases). V shed 5 bases and J shed 6 bases, with 16 bases lying between them. The CDR3 is 15 amino acids. As DNA, the CDR3 is TGTGCCAGCAGTATCGGGGTCAGCCATTCCGGGGAGCTGTTTTTT. It encodes CASSIGVSHSGELFF.

V and J are TRBV6-5 and TRBJ2-5, with a weak D call TRBD1 (6 bases). The germline CDR1 and CDR2 sequences are MNHEY and SVGAGI. V lost 6 bases to trimming and J lost 0 bases, with 14 bases between them. CDR3 length: 15 amino acids. This CDR3 is CASSSGTRYQETQYF. As DNA, the CDR3 is TGTGCCAGCAGCTCCGGGACACGGTACCAAGAGACCCAGTACTTC.

The chain links TRBV18 to TRBJ1-2; 8 bases match TRBD1. The V gene's germline CDR1 is KGHSH and CDR2 LQKENI. The J segment lost 1 base and the V segment lost 0 bases, leaving 1 base of the junction unmatched. The CDR3 contains 15 residues. This CDR3 reads CASSPPGQDNYGYTF. The CDR3 coding sequence is TGTGCCAGCTCACCACCGGGACAGGATAACTATGGCTACACCTTC.

This clonotype was counted a few times. The rearrangement links TRBV11-1 to TRBJ2-7; D perhaps matches TRBD2 (6 bases). This CDR3 contains 12 residues. From germline, CDR1 is SGHAT and CDR2 FQDESV (reference sequence). Trimming shortened V by 5 bases and J by 6 bases, and 11 bases separated the two germline ends. CDR3 bases: TGTGCCAGCAGCCCCCGACTAGTCGAGCAGTACTTC. Translating it yields CASSPRLVEQYF.

This clonotype turned up a few times. The genes are TRBV28 and TRBJ2-7, with 9 bases aligning to TRBD1. CDR3 length: 16 residues. The germline V gene encodes CDR1 MDHEN and CDR2 SYDVKM. Germline trimming cut 4 bases from V and 4 bases from J; bases unmatched to any gene: 11. CDR3 sequence: CASSSNLDRGIYEQYF. The CDR3 DNA is TGTGCCAGCAGTTCCAACCTCGACAGGGGGATTTACGAGCAGTACTTC.

This clonotype turned up a few times. The chain has TRBV3-1 and TRBJ2-5, with 12 bases aligning to TRBD2. The CDR3 spans 16 residues. Germline V gene sequence: CDR1 LGHDT, CDR2 YNNKEL (reference sequence). Trimming took 3 bases from V and 1 from J; bases not matched to a gene: 3. This CDR3 reads CASSQGTSGLQETQYF. The CDR3 nucleotides read TGTGCCAGCAGCCAGGGGACTAGCGGGCTCCAAGAGACCCAGTACTTC.

This clonotype was seen only a few times. The chain employs TRBV7-3 and TRBJ2-3, with 13 bases lining up with TRBD2. Germline CDR1 is SGHTA and CDR2 is FQGTGA. V shed 5 bases, J shed 4 bases, and the junction held 15 bases outside the gene matches. The CDR3 contains 19 residues. As DNA, the CDR3 is TGTGCCAGCAGCACGGGACTAGCGGGACGTCTGAATCGGGCAGATACGCAGTATTTT. Translation: CASSTGLAGRLNRADTQYF.

The V call is TRBV9, the J call TRBJ1-5; TRBD1 matches 11 bases. Germline CDR1 is SGDLS and CDR2 is YYNGEE. Trimming at V came to 3 bases and at J to 9 bases, leaving 11 bases not matched to a gene. The CDR3 is 16 residues long. The CDR3 loop reads CASSAGTGGGSWPQHF. The CDR3 DNA reads as TGTGCCAGCAGCGCTGGGACAGGGGGGGGGTCCTGGCCCCAGCATTTT.

The chain is built from TRBV10-1 and TRBJ2-2; possible D gene TRBD1, 6 bases. The CDR3 covers 15 residues. Per the germline V gene, CDR1 is WNHNN and CDR2 is SYGVQD (reference sequence). V was trimmed by 4 bases and J by 5 bases, leaving 14 bases between them. DNA of the CDR3: TGCGCCAGCAGTGCGAAGAGGGGGTGGACCGGGGAGCTGTTTTTT. This gives the protein CASSAKRGWTGELFF.